This TCR beta chain was obtained from a study of control samples from healthy donors and cancer patients. Clones were sequenced by immunoSEQ multiplex PCR, and TCRdb holds only the in-frame ones, with some missing. The sample yields about 220,000 clones, roughly 94% seen once. CDR1 is LNHDA and CDR2 is SQIVND in the germline V gene (reference sequence). This CDR3 has 14 residues. Between the trimmed V and J ends, which lost 8 bases and 0 bases, there was a span of 10 bases. The chain is built from TRBV19 and TRBJ1-4; D remains ambiguous. This receptor was obtained from a man between 45 and 60 years old in good health. The sequenced sample was blood. The chain's CDR3 is CASSGASTNEKLFF. CDR3 DNA: TGTGCCAGTTCCGGAGCTTCAACTAATGAAAAACTGTTTTTT.